This is a list of T cell receptor beta chains from one sample in a study of identical twins. TCRdb recomputed calls from the 5' RACE reads with MiXCR, one row per CDR3 protein. The table shows about 150,000 distinct CDR3 sequences, with 3.5% occurring only once. The specimen was memory T cells sorted from blood. The receptors originated from a young man in good health. CDR3s include the opening cysteine and the closing phenylalanine or tryptophan.

v_gene	j_gene	CDR3aa
TRBV3-1	TRBJ2-5	CASSRQLVETQYF
TRBV4-3	TRBJ2-7	CASSQDGTSREPHEQYF
TRBV18	TRBJ2-7	CASSPPGTATYEQYF
TRBV25-1	TRBJ2-1	CASSDGSSGDSGFNEQFF
TRBV7-9	TRBJ1-1	CASSGDRGTQPFF
TRBV28	TRBJ2-1	CATRPGSPYNEQFF
TRBV29-1	TRBJ1-1	CSVESGYEAFF
TRBV25-1	TRBJ1-2	CASSSTVNYGYPF
TRBV28	TRBJ2-1	CASSLGQYDYNEQFF
TRBV11-1	TRBJ2-1	CASSFFSSYNEQFF
TRBV12-3/TRBV12-4	TRBJ1-2	CASSPRGYGYTF
TRBV7-2	TRBJ1-2	CASTPGRHNYGYTF
TRBV29-1	TRBJ1-1	CSGGTEAFF
TRBV5-1	TRBJ2-1	CASTPGQILLAGDEQFF
TRBV5-1	TRBJ1-6	CASSPRDGGATLHF
TRBV19	TRBJ2-2	CASSMLGSTGELFF
TRBV5-1	TRBJ2-3	CASSPEGYKTDTQYF
TRBV25-1	TRBJ2-2	CASSPKWFGGELFF
TRBV2	TRBJ1-5	CASSGTDQNNQPQHF
TRBV18	TRBJ2-1	CASSLSSAGGEQFF
TRBV7-2	TRBJ2-7	CASSLVPDRPTYEQYF
TRBV9	TRBJ1-1	CASSSGGLEAFF
TRBV20-1	TRBJ2-7	CSASRLAGASPPYEQYF
TRBV9	TRBJ1-1	CASSVEAGKTEAFF
TRBV5-1	TRBJ2-3	CASSFTGLKTDTQYF
TRBV14	TRBJ2-6	CASSLQGSGANVLTF
TRBV12-3/TRBV12-4	TRBJ2-1	CASSWGTYNEQFF
TRBV4-2	TRBJ1-4	CASSQDGGGKLFF
TRBV11-3	TRBJ1-3	CASSFLGVGNTIYF
TRBV7-3	TRBJ2-7	CASSLNQGGEQYF
TRBV20-1	TRBJ1-5	CSARGQGGNQPQHF
TRBV6-2/TRBV6-3	TRBJ2-7	CASSKGLEPYEQYF
TRBV5-4	TRBJ2-3	CASSPGTSGPSTDTQYF
TRBV5-1	TRBJ1-5	CASSSDINQPQHF
TRBV6-2/TRBV6-3	TRBJ2-1	CASSLTPGLLAGEGEQFF
TRBV9	TRBJ2-2	CASSLRQESGDTGELFF
TRBV19	TRBJ2-7	CASSPNRGLTYEQYF
TRBV9	TRBJ2-1	CASKGNSYNEQFF
TRBV6-5	TRBJ1-1	CASSYSVLTEAFF
TRBV6-1	TRBJ2-6	CASSEVSGANVLTF
TRBV25-1	TRBJ2-7	CASSVPGGTYEQYF
TRBV24-1	TRBJ2-6	CATSPSLDGANVLTF
TRBV5-1	TRBJ2-1	CASSLPAGGPGNEQFF
TRBV29-1	TRBJ2-7	CSVDRDSSYEQYF
TRBV20-1	TRBJ2-7	CSAKGTDYYEQYF
TRBV6-5	TRBJ2-1	CASSLTYPSSYNEQFF
TRBV11-1	TRBJ2-1	CASSSNPGTSGGSYNEQFF
TRBV7-2	TRBJ2-1	CASSLWGQGSHNEQFF
TRBV7-2	TRBJ2-2	CASTFPRPAGELFF
TRBV7-6	TRBJ2-7	CASSSTRTGGASYEQYF
TRBV18	TRBJ2-3	CASSPNRAQGNTQYF
TRBV5-1	TRBJ2-5	CASSYGLIGQETQYF
TRBV5-4	TRBJ2-3	CASSSQIFTDTQYF
TRBV11-2	TRBJ2-1	CASSLSRSAEQFF
TRBV7-2	TRBJ2-7	CASSFGEEAYEQYF
TRBV7-2	TRBJ2-5	CASSLDTARATQYF
TRBV18	TRBJ1-1	CASSPQRTVNTEAFF
TRBV9	TRBJ1-3	CASSPDGYSGNTIYF
TRBV6-1	TRBJ2-1	CASSPNGLAGGEQFF